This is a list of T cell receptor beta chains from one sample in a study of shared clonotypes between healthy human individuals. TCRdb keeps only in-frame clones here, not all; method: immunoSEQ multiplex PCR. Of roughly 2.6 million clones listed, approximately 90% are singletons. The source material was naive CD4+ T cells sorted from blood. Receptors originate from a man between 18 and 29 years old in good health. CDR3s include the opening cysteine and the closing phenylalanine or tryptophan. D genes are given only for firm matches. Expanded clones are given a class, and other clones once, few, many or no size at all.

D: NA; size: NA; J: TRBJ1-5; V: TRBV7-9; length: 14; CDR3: CASSFTESNQPQHF; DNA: TGTGCCAGCAGCTTCACGGAGAGCAATCAGCCCCAGCATTTT
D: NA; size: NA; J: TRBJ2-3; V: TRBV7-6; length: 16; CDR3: CASSSMRDWPGDTQYF; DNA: TGTGCCAGCAGCTCTATGCGGGACTGGCCTGGAGATACGCAGTATTTT
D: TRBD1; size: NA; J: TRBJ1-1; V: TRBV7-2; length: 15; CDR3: CASSLAGQGNTEAFF; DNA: TGTGCCAGCAGCTTAGCCGGACAGGGAAACACTGAAGCTTTCTTT
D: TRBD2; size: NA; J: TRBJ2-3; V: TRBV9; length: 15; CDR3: CASSSEGGFPDTQYF; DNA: TGTGCCAGCAGCTCCGAGGGAGGGTTCCCCGATACGCAGTATTTT
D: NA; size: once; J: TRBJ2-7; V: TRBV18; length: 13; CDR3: CASSPRGSYEQYF; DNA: TGTGCCAGCTCACCCCGGGGCTCCTACGAGCAGTACTTC
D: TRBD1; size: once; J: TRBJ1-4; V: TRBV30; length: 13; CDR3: CACLGQPNEKLFF; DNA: TGTGCCTGCTTGGGACAGCCTAATGAAAAACTGTTTTTT
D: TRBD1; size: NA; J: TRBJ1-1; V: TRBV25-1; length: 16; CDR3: CASRHHRAGGNTEAFF; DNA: TGTGCCAGCAGACACCACCGGGCAGGGGGGAACACTGAAGCTTTCTTT
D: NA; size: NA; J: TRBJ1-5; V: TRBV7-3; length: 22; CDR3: CASSEITPYPGPPGGFSQPQHF; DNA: TGTGCCAGCAGCGAAATAACCCCTTATCCGGGACCACCCGGAGGATTTAGTCAGCCCCAGCATTTT
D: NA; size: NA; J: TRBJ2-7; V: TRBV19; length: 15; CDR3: CASSIDGTTSYEQYF; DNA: TGTGCCAGTAGTATAGACGGTACCACATCCTACGAGCAGTACTTC
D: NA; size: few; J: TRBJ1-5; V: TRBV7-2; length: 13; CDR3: CASSSGGPTAQHF; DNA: TGTGCCAGCAGCTCCGGGGGACCTACAGCCCAGCATTTT
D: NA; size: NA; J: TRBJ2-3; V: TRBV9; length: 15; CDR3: CASSDGGGSTDTQYF; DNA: TGTGCCAGCAGCGACGGGGGTGGGAGCACAGATACGCAGTATTTT
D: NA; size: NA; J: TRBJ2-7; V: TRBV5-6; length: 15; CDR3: CASRPLTGLSYEQYF; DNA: TGTGCCAGCAGACCACTCACAGGTTTGTCCTACGAGCAGTACTTC
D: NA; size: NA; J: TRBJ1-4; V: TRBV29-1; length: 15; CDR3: CSVMDSSATNEKLFF; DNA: TGCAGCGTAATGGACAGTTCTGCAACTAATGAAAAACTGTTTTTT
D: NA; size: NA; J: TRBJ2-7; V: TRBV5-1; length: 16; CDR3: CASSQIQQGSSYEQYF; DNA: TGCGCCAGCAGCCAAATACAACAGGGCTCTTCCTACGAGCAGTACTTC
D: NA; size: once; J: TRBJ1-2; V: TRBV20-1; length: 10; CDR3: CSARGYGYTF; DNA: TGCAGTGCTAGGGGCTATGGATACACCTTC
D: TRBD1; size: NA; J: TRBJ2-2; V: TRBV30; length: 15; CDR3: CAWIRKDRDTGELFF; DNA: TGTGCCTGGATACGTAAGGACAGGGACACCGGGGAGCTGTTTTTT
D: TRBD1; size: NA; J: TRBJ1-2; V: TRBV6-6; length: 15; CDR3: CASSYFTTGGAGYTF; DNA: TGTGCCAGCAGTTACTTCACGACAGGGGGCGCGGGGTACACCTTC
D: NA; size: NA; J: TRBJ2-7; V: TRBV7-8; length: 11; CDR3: CASSLVGEQYF; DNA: TGTGCCAGCAGCTTAGTAGGGGAGCAGTACTTC
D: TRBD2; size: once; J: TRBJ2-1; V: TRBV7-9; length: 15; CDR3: CASSLGLAAYNEQFF; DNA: TGTGCCAGCAGCTTAGGTCTAGCGGCCTACAATGAGCAGTTCTTC
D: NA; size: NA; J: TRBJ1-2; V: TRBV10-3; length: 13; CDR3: CAISDDRTSGYTF; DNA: TGTGCCATCAGTGATGACAGGACTTCTGGCTACACCTTC
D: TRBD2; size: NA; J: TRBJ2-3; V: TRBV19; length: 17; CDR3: CASSIGLTSGLTDTQYF; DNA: TGTGCCAGTAGTATCGGCCTGACTAGCGGCCTCACAGATACGCAGTATTTT
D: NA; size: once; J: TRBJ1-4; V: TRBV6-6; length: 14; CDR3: CATRPGTANEKLFF; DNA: TGTGCCACGCGACCAGGGACGGCTAATGAAAAACTGTTTTTT
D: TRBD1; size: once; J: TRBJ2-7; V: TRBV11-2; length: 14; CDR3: CASSLWTGGGEQYF; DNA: TGTGCCAGCAGCTTATGGACAGGGGGTGGCGAGCAGTACTTC
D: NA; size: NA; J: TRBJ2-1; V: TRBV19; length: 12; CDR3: CASTSSGLEQFF; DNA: TGTGCCAGTACCTCCTCTGGGCTAGAGCAGTTCTTC
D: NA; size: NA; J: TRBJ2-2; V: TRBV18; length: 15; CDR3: CASSPPAARAGELFF; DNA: TGTGCCAGCTCACCACCAGCGGCTAGGGCCGGGGAGCTGTTTTTT
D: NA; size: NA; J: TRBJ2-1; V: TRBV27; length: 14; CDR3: CASSTVLRDDEQFF; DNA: TGTGCCAGCAGTACAGTCCTGAGGGACGATGAGCAGTTCTTC
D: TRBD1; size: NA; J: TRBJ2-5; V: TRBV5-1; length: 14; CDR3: CASRNQGAGETQYF; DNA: TGCGCCAGCAGAAACCAGGGGGCGGGGGAGACCCAGTACTTC
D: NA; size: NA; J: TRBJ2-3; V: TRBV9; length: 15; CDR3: CASSVVQGITDTQYF; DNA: TGTGCCAGCAGCGTAGTACAGGGTATCACAGATACGCAGTATTTT
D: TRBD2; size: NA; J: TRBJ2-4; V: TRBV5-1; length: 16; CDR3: CASSPPKEVAGDIQYF; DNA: TGCGCCAGCAGCCCACCGAAGGAGGTAGCGGGAGACATTCAGTACTTC
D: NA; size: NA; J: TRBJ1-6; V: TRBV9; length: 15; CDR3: CASSVVGTDGSPLHF; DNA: TGTGCCAGCAGCGTAGTAGGGACGGATGGTTCACCCCTCCACTTT
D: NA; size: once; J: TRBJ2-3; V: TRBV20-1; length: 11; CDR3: CSARRLNTQYF; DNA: TGCAGTGCTCGTCGACTAAATACGCAGTATTTT
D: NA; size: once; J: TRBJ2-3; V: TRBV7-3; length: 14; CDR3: CASSLKVGADTQYF; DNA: TGTGCCAGCAGCTTAAAGGTGGGGGCAGATACGCAGTATTTT
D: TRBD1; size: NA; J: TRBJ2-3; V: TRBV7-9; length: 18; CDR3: CASSLPLLGQGAPDTQYF; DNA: TGTGCCAGCAGCTTGCCTCTGTTAGGACAGGGGGCCCCAGATACGCAGTATTTT
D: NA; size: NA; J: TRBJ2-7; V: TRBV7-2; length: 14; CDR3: CASSFTGSQYEQYF; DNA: TGTGCCAGCAGCTTCACAGGGTCCCAGTACGAGCAGTACTTC
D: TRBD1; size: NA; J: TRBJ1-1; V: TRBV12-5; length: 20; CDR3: CASGLVFGTGGDHMNTEAFF; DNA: TGTGCTAGTGGTTTGGTATTCGGGACAGGGGGGGACCACATGAACACTGAAGCTTTCTTT
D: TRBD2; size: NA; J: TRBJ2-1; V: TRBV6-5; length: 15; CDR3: CASSYSGVSGGAPFF; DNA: TGTGCCAGCAGTTACTCCGGGGTATCCGGGGGGGCACCATTCTTC
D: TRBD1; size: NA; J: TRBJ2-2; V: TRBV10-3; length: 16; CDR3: CAISERPAGGAGELFF; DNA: TGTGCCATCAGTGAACGACCGGCAGGGGGAGCCGGGGAGCTGTTTTTT
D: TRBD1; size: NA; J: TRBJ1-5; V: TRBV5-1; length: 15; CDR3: CASSEDTGVNQPQHF; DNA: TGCGCCAGCAGCGAGGATACAGGGGTTAATCAGCCCCAGCATTTT
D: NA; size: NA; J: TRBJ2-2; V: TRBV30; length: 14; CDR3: CAWSPRYGTGELFF; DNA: TGTGCCTGGAGTCCACGGTACGGAACCGGGGAGCTGTTTTTT
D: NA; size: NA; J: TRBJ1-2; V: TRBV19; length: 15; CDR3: CASSTAGGRHDGYTF; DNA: TGTGCCAGTAGTACAGCGGGGGGGCGCCACGATGGCTACACCTTC
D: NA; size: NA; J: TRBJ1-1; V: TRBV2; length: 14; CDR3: CASSAEALNTEAFF; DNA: TGTGCCAGCAGTGCGGAAGCTCTGAACACTGAAGCTTTCTTT
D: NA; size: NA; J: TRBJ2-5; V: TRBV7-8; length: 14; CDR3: CASSLSAIQETQYF; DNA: TGTGCCAGCAGCTTATCCGCTATCCAAGAGACCCAGTACTTC
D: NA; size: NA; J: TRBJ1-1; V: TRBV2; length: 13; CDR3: CASRAGRNTEAFF; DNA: TGTGCCAGCAGGGCCGGGAGGAACACTGAAGCTTTCTTT
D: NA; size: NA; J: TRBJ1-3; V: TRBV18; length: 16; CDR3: CASSPNQGSSGNTIYF; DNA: TGTGCCAGCTCACCAAACCAAGGCTCCTCTGGAAACACCATATATTTT
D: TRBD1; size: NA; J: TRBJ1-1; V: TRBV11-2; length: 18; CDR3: CASSLGDRGPLVNTEAFF; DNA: TGTGCCAGCAGCTTAGGAGACAGGGGGCCCCTTGTGAACACTGAAGCTTTCTTT
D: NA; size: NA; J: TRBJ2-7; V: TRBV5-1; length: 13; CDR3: CASSLEGSGGQYF; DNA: TGCGCCAGCAGCTTGGAGGGATCCGGGGGGCAGTACTTC
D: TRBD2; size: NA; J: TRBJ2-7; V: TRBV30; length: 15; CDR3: CAWSVRSGRAYEQYF; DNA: TGTGCCTGGAGTGTTCGAAGCGGGAGGGCCTACGAGCAGTACTTC
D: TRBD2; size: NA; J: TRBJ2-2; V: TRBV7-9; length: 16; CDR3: CASSLGAGGDTGELFF; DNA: TGTGCCAGCAGCTTAGGAGCGGGAGGGGACACCGGGGAGCTGTTTTTT
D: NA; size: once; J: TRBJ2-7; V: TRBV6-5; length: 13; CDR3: CASSYLHTYEQYF; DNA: TGTGCCAGCAGTTACCTGCATACCTACGAGCAGTACTTC